This TCR beta chain was recorded in a study of blood T cell repertoires in COVID-19. Looking at the study overall: T cells, B-cell-depleted T cells, or PBMCs provided the cDNA or gDNA that served as material.

Germline V gene data show CDR1 as LGHNT and CDR2 as FRNRAP. V was cut by 5 bases and J by 1 base, with 12 bases left in between. The CDR3 is 14 residues long. Produced via immunoSEQ multiplex PCR; TCRdb's table is partial and in-frame only. The sample lists some 300,000 clones, over 80% occurring once. The Seattle site enrolled patients during active infection and followed them longitudinally. The specimen sequenced was peripheral blood. This receptor was taken from a woman in her 50s with COVID-19, enrolled during active disease. This rearrangement joins TRBV12-5 to TRBJ2-7; the D gene is possibly TRBD1 (6 bases). In nucleotides, the CDR3 is TGTGCTAGTGGTGGCGCCACAGGGTCCTACGAGCAGTACTTC. Its protein is CASGGATGSYEQYF. The complete variable domain, with remaining parts taken from reference TRBV12-5 and TRBJ2-7, reads DARVTQTPRHKVTEMGQEVTMRCQPILGHNTVFWYRQTMMQGLELLAYFRNRAPLDDSGMPKDRFSAEMPDATLATLKIQPSEPRDSAVYFCASGGATGSYEQYFGPGTRLTVT.